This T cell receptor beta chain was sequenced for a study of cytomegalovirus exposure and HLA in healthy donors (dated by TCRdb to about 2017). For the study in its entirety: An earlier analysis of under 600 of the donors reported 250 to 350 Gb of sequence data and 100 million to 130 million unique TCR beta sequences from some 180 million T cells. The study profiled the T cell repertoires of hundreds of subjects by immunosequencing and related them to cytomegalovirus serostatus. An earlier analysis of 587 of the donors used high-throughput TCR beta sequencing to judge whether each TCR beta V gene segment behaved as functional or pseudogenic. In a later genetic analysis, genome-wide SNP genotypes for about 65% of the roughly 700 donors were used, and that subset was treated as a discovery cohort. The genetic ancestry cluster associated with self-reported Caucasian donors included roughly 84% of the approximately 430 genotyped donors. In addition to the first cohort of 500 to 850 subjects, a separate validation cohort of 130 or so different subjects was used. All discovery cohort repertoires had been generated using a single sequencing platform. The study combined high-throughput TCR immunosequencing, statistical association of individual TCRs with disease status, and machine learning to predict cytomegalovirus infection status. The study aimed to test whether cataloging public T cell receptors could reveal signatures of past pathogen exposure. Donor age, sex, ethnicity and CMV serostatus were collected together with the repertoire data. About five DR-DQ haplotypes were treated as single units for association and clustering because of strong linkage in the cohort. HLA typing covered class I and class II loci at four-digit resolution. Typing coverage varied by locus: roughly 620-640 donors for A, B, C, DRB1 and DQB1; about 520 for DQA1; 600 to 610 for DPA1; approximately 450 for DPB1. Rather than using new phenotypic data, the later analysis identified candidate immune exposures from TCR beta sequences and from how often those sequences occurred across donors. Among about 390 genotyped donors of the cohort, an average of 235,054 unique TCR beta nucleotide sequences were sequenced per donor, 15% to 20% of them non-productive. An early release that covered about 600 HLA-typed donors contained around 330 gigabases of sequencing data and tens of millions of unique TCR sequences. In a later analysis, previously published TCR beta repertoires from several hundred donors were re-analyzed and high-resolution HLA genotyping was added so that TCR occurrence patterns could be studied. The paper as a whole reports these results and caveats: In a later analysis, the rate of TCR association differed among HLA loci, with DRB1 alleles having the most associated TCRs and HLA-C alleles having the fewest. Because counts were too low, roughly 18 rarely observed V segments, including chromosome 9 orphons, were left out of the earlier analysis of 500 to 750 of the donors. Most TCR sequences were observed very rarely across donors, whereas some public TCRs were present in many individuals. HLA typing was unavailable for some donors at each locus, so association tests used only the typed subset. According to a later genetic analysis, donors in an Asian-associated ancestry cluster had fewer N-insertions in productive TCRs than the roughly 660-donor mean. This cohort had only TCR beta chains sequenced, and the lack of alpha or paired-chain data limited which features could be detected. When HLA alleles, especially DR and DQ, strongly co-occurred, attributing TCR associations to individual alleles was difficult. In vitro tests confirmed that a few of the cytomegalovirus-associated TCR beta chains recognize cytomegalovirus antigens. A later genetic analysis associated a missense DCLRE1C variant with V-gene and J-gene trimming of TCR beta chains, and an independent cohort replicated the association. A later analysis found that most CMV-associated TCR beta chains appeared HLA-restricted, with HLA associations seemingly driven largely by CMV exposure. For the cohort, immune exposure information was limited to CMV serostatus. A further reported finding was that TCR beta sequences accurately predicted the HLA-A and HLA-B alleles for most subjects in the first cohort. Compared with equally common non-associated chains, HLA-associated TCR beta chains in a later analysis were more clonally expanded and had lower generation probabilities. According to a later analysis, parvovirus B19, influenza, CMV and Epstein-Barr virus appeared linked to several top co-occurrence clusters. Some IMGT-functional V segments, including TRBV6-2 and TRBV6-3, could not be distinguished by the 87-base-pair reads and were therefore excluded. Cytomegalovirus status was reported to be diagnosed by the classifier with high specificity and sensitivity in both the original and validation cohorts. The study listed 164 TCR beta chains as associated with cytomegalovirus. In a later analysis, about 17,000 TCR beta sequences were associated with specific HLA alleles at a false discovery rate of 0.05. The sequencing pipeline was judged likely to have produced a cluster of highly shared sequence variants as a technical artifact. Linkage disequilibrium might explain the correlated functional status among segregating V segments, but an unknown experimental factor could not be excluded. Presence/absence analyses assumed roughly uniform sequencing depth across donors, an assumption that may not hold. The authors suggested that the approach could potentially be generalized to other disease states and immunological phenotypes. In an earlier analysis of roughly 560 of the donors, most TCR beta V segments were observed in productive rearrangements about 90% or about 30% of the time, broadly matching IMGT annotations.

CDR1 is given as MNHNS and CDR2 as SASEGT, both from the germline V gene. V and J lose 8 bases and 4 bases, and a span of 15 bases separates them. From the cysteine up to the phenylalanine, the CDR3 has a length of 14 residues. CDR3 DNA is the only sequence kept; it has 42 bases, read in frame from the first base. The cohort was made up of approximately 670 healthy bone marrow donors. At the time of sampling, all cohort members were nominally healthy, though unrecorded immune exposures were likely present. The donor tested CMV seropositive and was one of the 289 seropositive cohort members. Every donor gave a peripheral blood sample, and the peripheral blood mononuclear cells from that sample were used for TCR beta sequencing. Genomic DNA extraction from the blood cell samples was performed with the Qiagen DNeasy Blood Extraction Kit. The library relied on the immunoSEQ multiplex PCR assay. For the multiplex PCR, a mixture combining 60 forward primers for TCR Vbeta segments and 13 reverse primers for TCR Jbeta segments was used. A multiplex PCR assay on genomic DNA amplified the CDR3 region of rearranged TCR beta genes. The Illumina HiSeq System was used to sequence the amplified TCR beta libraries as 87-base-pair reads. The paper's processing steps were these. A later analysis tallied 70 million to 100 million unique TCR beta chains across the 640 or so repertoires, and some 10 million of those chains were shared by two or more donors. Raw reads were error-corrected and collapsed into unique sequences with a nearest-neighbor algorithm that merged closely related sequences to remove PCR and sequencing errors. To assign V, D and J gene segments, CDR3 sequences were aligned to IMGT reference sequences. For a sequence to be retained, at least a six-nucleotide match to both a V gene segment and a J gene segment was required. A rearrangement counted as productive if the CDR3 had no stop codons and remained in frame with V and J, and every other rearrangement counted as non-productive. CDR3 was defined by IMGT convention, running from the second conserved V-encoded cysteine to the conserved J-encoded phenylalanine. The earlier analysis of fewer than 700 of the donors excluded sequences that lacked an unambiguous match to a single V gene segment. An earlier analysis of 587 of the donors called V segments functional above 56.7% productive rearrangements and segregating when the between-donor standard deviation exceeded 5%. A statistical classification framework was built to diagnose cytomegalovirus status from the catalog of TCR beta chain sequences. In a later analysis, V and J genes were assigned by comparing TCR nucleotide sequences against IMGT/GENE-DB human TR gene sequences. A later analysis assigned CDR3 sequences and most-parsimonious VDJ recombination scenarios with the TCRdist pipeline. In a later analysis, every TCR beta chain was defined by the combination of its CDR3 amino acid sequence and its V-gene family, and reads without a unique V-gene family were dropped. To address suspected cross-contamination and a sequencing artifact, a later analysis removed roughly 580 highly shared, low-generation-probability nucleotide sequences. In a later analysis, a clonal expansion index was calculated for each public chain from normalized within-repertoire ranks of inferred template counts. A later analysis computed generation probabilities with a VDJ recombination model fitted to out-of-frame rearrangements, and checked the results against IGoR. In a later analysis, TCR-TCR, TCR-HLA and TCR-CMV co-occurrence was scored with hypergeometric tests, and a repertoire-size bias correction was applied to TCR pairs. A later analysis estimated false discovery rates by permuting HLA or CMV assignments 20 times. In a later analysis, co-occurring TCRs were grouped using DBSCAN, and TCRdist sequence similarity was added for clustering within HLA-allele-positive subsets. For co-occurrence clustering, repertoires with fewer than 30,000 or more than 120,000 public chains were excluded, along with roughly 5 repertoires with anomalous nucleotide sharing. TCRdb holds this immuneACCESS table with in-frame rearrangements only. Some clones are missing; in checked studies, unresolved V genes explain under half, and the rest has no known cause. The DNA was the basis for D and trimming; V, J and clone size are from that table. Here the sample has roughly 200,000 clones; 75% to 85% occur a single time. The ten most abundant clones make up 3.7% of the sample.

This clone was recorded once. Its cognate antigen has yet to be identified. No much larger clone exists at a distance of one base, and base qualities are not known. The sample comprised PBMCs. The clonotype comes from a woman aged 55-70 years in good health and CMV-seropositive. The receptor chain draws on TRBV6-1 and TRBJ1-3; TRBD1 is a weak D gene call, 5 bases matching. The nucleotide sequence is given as TGTGCCAGCCTACGACCAGGGATGGGAAACACCATATATTTT. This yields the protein CASLRPGMGNTIYF.